This T cell receptor beta chain comes out of a study of T cell changes during pregnancy in multiple sclerosis. Profiled with immunoSEQ multiplex PCR; TCRdb holds only in-frame clones, not every one. The sample lists approximately 130,000 clones, about 93% occurring once. The length of the CDR3 is 15 residues. The sample in question was peripheral blood, obtained before pregnancy. The sequence was obtained from a female donor with multiple sclerosis, enrolled in a pregnancy study. The chain links TRBV21-1 to TRBJ2-7; TRBD1, the table's D call, was not compared with the DNA. TRBV21-1 is annotated as a pseudogene. The CDR3 loop reads CASSNDTGTDYEQYF. The CDR3 region has the DNA TGTGCCAGCAGCAACGATACCGGGACAGACTACGAGCAGTACTTC.